What follows are 20 T cell receptor beta chains derived from one specimen sequenced in a study of blood T cell repertoires in COVID-19. Some clones are missing from TCRdb's copy, which holds only in-frame ones; the method was immunoSEQ multiplex PCR. Seen here are more than 85,000 clones, about 86% observed once, and the top ten hold around 2%. Input material: peripheral blood. All receptors come from a man over 45 with COVID-19, enrolled during active disease.

The chain couples TRBV19 to TRBJ2-1, with 8 bases matching TRBD2. Germline V gene data show CDR1 as LNHDA and CDR2 as SQIVND (reference sequence). The CDR3 runs to 17 residues. J lost 1 base, V lost 11 bases, and 16 bases had no gene match. CDR3 coding DNA: TGTGCCTCAGGGGCCACGGCGGGGGGCATATCCTACAATGAGCAGTTCTTC. Its translation is CASGATAGGISYNEQFF. Full variable domain (remainder filled in from reference TRBV19 and TRBJ2-1): DGGITQSPKYLFRKEGQNVTLSCEQNLNHDAMYWYRQDPGQGLRLIYYSQIVNDFQKGDIAEGYSVSREKKESFPLTVTSAQKNPTAFYLCASGATAGGISYNEQFFGPGTRLTVL.

V is TRBV6-1 and J is TRBJ1-2; the D gene is possibly TRBD1 (6 bases). Germline lookup yields CDR1 MNHNS and CDR2 SASEGT. CDR3 length: 17 amino acids. V shed 3 bases and J shed 0 bases, with 17 bases lying between them. CDR3 sequence reads: CASSEWGTGLANYGYTF. The CDR3 DNA reads TGTGCCAGCAGTGAGTGGGGTACAGGGCTAGCTAACTATGGCTACACCTTC.

This chain uses TRBV18 with TRBJ1-3, with 8 bases fitting TRBD1. Germline V gene data show CDR1 as KGHSH and CDR2 as LQKENI. With V trimmed by 6 bases and J by 4 bases, 5 bases remained unmatched. The CDR3 extends over 14 amino acids. CDR3 in DNA: TGTGCCAGCTCCCTCAGGGGGCCAGGAAACACCATATATTTT. It encodes CASSLRGPGNTIYF.

The sample holds a few counts of this clone. V gene TRBV6-2 or TRBV6-3 combines with J gene TRBJ1-2, with D perhaps matching TRBD1 (6 bases). The CDR3 contains 13 residues. In germline, CDR1 is MNHEY, CDR2 SVGEGT. Trimming took 3 bases from V and 2 from J, leaving 7 bases between them. The CDR3 DNA is TGTGCCAGCAGTTATACAGGGAACTATGGCTACACCTTC. Its translation is CASSYTGNYGYTF.

This clone showed up just once. The chain carries TRBV9 and TRBJ1-3; D ambiguous. Germline-derived CDR1 and CDR2 are SGDLS and YYNGEE. V lost 0 bases, J lost 0 bases, and 7 bases lay in between. This CDR3 comprises 15 residues. The CDR3 bases are TGTGCCAGCAGCGTAGAGATGAGCTCTGGAAACACCATATATTTT. This gives the protein CASSVEMSSGNTIYF.

J is TRBJ2-7 and V is TRBV6-5; 9 nucleotides match TRBD1. The CDR3 has 15 residues. The J segment lost 2 bases and the V segment lost 5 bases, leaving 7 bases of the junction unmatched. Germline V lookup: CDR1 MNHEY, CDR2 SVGAGI. The CDR3 sequence is CASSKLGQGPYEQYF. CDR3 sequence (DNA): TGTGCCAGCAGTAAGTTGGGACAGGGCCCCTACGAGCAGTACTTC.

The chain recombines TRBV12-3 or TRBV12-4 with TRBJ1-4; perhaps TRBD1 as D (6 bases). This CDR3 spans 13 amino acids. V was cut by 6 bases and J by 6 bases, with 11 bases left in between. The CDR3 sequence is CASSINRDEKLFF. The CDR3 coding sequence is TGTGCCAGCAGCATTAACAGGGATGAAAAACTGTTTTTT.

This chain uses TRBV9 with TRBJ2-2, with TRBD2 matching over 7 bases. The CDR3 is 15 amino acids. In germline, CDR1 is SGDLS, CDR2 YYNGEE. J lost 4 bases, V lost 0 bases, and 3 bases had no gene match. CDR3 in amino acids: CASSVVASGTGELFF. The CDR3 region has the DNA TGTGCCAGCAGCGTAGTGGCTAGCGGCACCGGGGAGCTGTTTTTT.

The chain links TRBV30 to TRBJ2-2, with 8 bases lining up with TRBD2. CDR1 is GTSNPN and CDR2 is SVGIG in the germline V gene (reference sequence). The CDR3 is 15 amino acids. V shed 4 bases, J shed 0 bases, and the junction held 4 bases outside the gene matches. DNA for the CDR3: TGTGCCTGGAAAAGGCGGGGGGCGAACACCGGGGAGCTGTTTTTT. Its protein is CAWKRRGANTGELFF.

This rearrangement joins TRBV7-3 to TRBJ2-2, with D possibly being TRBD2 (6 bases). The V and J ends lost 8 bases and 11 bases respectively, with 15 bases between them. CDR3 length: 12 amino acids. Germline values: CDR1 SGHTA, CDR2 FQGTGA. Here the CDR3 reads CASRGSGHELFF. Written as DNA, the CDR3 is TGTGCCAGCCGGGGGAGCGGGCACGAGCTGTTTTTT.

CDR3 in DNA: TGCAGCGGGCGACAGGGTAACGAGCAGTACTTC. It translates to CSGRQGNEQYF. V and J are TRBV29-1 and TRBJ2-7; 7 bases are shared with TRBD1. The germline CDR1 and CDR2 sequences are SQVTM and ANQGSEA. The CDR3 has 11 residues. The V and J ends lost 7 bases and 5 bases, in that order; junction bases with no gene match: 5.

This rearrangement joins TRBV7-6 to TRBJ2-3; 8 bases match TRBD2. Germline V gene sequence: CDR1 SGHVS, CDR2 FNYEAQ. This CDR3 is 16 amino acids long. J was trimmed by 1 base and V by 6 bases; bases with no gene match: 9. CDR3 loop: CASSSIGRGGTDTQYF. CDR3 in DNA: TGTGCCAGCAGTTCCATCGGGAGGGGGGGCACAGATACGCAGTATTTT.

The chain employs TRBV20-1 and TRBJ2-7, with 9 bases identical to TRBD2. The CDR3 length is 15 residues. J lost 2 bases, V lost 3 bases, and 8 bases had no gene match. Germline V gives CDR1 DFQATT, CDR2 SNEGSKA (reference sequence). CDR3 amino acids: CSASEVAGVTYEQYF. CDR3 nucleotide sequence: TGCAGTGCTAGTGAAGTAGCGGGGGTTACCTACGAGCAGTACTTC.

The V gene is TRBV27, the J gene TRBJ1-2; 10 nucleotides line up with TRBD1. Germline V gives CDR1 MNHEY, CDR2 SMNVEV (reference sequence). The CDR3 extends over 19 amino acids. J lost 0 bases, V lost 1 base, and 11 bases had no gene match. The CDR3 sequence: CASSLLAVRTGGSNYGYTF. The CDR3 nucleotides are TGTGCCAGCAGTTTATTAGCCGTGAGGACAGGGGGTTCTAACTATGGCTACACCTTC.

This clone was picked up one time. The chain combines TRBV7-2 with TRBJ1-4; TRBD1 is a possible D gene (5 bases). With 1 base removed from V and 8 bases from J, the gap between germline ends came to 11 bases. This CDR3 is 14 amino acids long. The germline gives CDR1 SGHTA, CDR2 FQGNSA. The CDR3 DNA sequence: TGTGCCAGCAGCTTAGGTGGCGGGGGGGAAAAACTGTTTTTT. Amino acid sequence: CASSLGGGGEKLFF.

This sequence joins TRBV25-1 and TRBJ1-1; D is ambiguous. This CDR3 region has 14 residues. Germline values: CDR1 MGHDK, CDR2 SYGVNS. V lost 7 bases and J lost 0, with 12 bases in between. The CDR3 loop reads CASTWGGLNTEAFF. In nucleotides, the CDR3 is TGTGCCAGCACCTGGGGAGGGTTGAACACTGAAGCTTTCTTT.

This chain links TRBV3-1 (or the pseudogene TRBV3-2) with TRBJ1-4; 8 bases align to TRBD1. Germline CDR1 reads LGHDT; CDR2 reads YNNKEL (reference sequence). The V and J ends lost 2 bases and 0 bases, in that order; junction bases with no gene match: 5. The CDR3 has 17 residues. The CDR3 sequence is CASSQLTGVATNEKLFF. CDR3 sequence (DNA): TGTGCCAGCAGCCAACTGACAGGGGTTGCAACTAATGAAAAACTGTTTTTT.

The chain has TRBV18 and TRBJ1-5, with a possible D match to TRBD1 (5 bases). Germline CDR1 reads KGHSH; CDR2 reads LQKENI. V was pared by 4 bases and J by 3 bases, with 13 bases between. This CDR3 is 15 amino acids long. Written as DNA, the CDR3 is TGTGCCAGCTCACGTTTCGGGGGTTCCAATCAGCCCCAGCATTTT. Its protein product is CASSRFGGSNQPQHF.

The V and J genes are TRBV5-8 and TRBJ1-5, with D tentatively TRBD1 (5 bases). The germline V and J ends were trimmed by 5 bases and 4 bases, with 13 bases remaining between them. CDR3 length equals 14 residues. The germline V gene encodes CDR1 SGHTS and CDR2 YDEGEE. This CDR3 is CASSKGLHNQPQHF. CDR3 nucleotides: TGTGCCAGCAGTAAGGGACTGCATAATCAGCCCCAGCATTTT. Full variable domain (rest looked up from reference TRBV5-8 and TRBJ1-5): EAGVTQSPTHLIKTRGQQATLRCSPISGHTSVYWYQQALGLGLQFLLWYDEGEERNRGNFPPRFSGRQFPNYSSELNVNALELEDSALYLCASSKGLHNQPQHFGDGTRLSIL.

This rearrangement joins TRBV19 to TRBJ1-5; tentative D call: TRBD1 (5 bases). The germline CDR1 and CDR2 sequences are LNHDA and SQIVND (reference sequence). This CDR3 is built from 14 residues. V lost 5 bases and J 2 bases, leaving 10 bases between the germline ends. CDR3 nucleotides: TGTGCCAGTAGTGGAACAGGAGGCAATCAGCCCCAGCATTTT. Translation gives CASSGTGGNQPQHF.